This T cell receptor beta chain was retrieved from a study of vaccination and CD4 T cells after COVID-19. The Oncomine TCR Beta short-read assay sequenced DNA from cultured CD4+ T cells. TCRdb redid the calling of the PCR reads with MiXCR, one entry per CDR3 protein. Of under 30,000 distinct CDR3 sequences in the sample, around two thirds were seen once. The CDR3 spans 13 residues. Germline V CDR1 and CDR2: DFQATT, SNEGSKA (reference sequence). Trimming cost V 3 bases and J 9 bases, with 16 bases left between them. Treatment reported: roughly 10-day PBMC culture with coronavirus spike peptide pools or control peptides (ViraFEST assay). In the case of this clonotype: The antigen is undetermined.

Study-level findings and limits: Convalescent patients' median share of reactive clones seen only post-vaccination was about 88%.

The TCR was taken from a human donor who received a COVID-19 vaccine. The input for sequencing was CD4+ T cells from blood, cultured in vitro, taken after SARS-CoV-2 vaccination. This sequence joins TRBV20-1 and TRBJ2-3; D possibly matches TRBD1 or TRBD2 (6 bases each). The CDR3 here is CSARGGAGDTQYF. CDR3 bases: TGCAGTGCTAGGGGGGGAGCAGGGGACACGCAGTATTTT.